The present T cell receptor beta chain was sequenced within a study of shared clonotypes between healthy human individuals (dated by TCRdb to about 2020). Background on the whole study: A couple of women and a few men aged 18 to 49 years were included in the cohort. To increase sequencing depth and limit assay-specific biases, different laboratories used diverse techniques to prepare libraries and sequence TCR repertoires. The study deeply sequenced blood TCR repertoires of several healthy adults to estimate repertoire size and the extent of clonotype sharing between individuals. Between about 0.8 and 9 billion PBMCs per donor were obtained by leukapheresis. For each donor, three plates each were used for CD4 naive and CD4 memory, two plates were used for CD8 naive, and one plate was used for CD8 memory.

Study-wide findings and limitations: Incomplete sequencing was indicated by rarefaction of sorted-subset datasets, despite the large sequencing depth. The genetic and exposure-history diversity represented was limited by the small number of donors. When a few donors were compared, the shared fraction of clonotypes was about 5% for naive CD4, more than 3% for naive CD8, about 2.4% for memory CD4, and 0.4% for memory CD8. Pairwise subsampling led to the expectation that sequencing depth would affect the degree of clonotype sharing among donors. Naive subsets generally had larger estimated clonotype richness than memory subsets. Sampling was restricted to blood, and TCR repertoires in tissues likely differ from the TCR repertoires found in blood. Compared with non-shared clonotypes, clonotypes shared by all four sorted-subset donors had higher generation probabilities.

Healthy HIV-negative adults with no recently reported acute infections or vaccinations were included as donors. Every donor was a Caucasian adult living in Nashville, Tennessee, USA. CD4+ T cells were enriched through magnetic negative selection, after which naive cells were positively selected on CD45RA and the remaining negative fraction served as the memory subset. Blood was obtained by leukapheresis, after which PBMCs were separated by Ficoll-Histopaque density gradient centrifugation and cryopreserved in liquid nitrogen vapor phase. Analytical flow cytometry was used to check the purity and quantity of every magnetically sorted T cell population. Genomic DNA was isolated from each sorted fraction and quantified by UV absorbance on a Nanodrop 2000c. TCR CDR3 regions were amplified from genomic DNA by multiplex PCR using the deep immunoSEQ assay. Genomic DNA extracted from each cell subset was distributed evenly over all wells of several immunoSEQ 96-well plates, and each plate served as one replicate. For sorted subsets, each replicate PCR was loaded with approximately 0.2 ug genomic DNA, equivalent to 30,000 or so T cell genomes. The purified libraries were quantified using a Qubit 3.0 fluorometer, sized with a Bioanalyzer 2100, and then quantified again using the KAPA Library Quantification kit. A separate single-read 150-cycle Illumina NextSeq 550 flow cell was used to sequence each immunoSEQ 96-well plate. The paper's data handling went like this. Because the immunoSEQ output included only junctional sequences and no quality scores, the filtering could not be the same as the filtering used for full-length reads. To assign V/J genes and CDR3, sequences were annotated using PyIR, a Python wrapper for IgBLAST v1.9, with IMGT germline references. Reads were removed for weak V/J assignments (E-value above 1e-6), missing CDR3, stop codons, out-of-frame junctions, or ambiguous translated residues. V3J clonotypes were defined as sequences sharing an identical inferred V gene, J gene, and CDR3 amino acid sequence. The percentage overlap between two repertoires was calculated by dividing the number of shared unique clonotypes by the size of the smaller repertoire. Three approaches were used to assess repertoire richness: RTK rarefaction, the Chao1 estimator, and Recon v2.1 estimates of unobserved clonotypes. For all TCRbeta clonotypes obtained by the gDNA method from several donors, generation probabilities were computed with OLGA. TCRdb's version of the immuneACCESS table is confined to in-frame rearrangements and falls short of the full clone set. An unresolved V gene accounts for under half of the shortfall where checked; the remainder is of unknown origin. V, J and clone size were drawn from that table, and D and trimming were deduced from the DNA. This sample lists some 1 million clones; about 75% were detected once. Approximately 1.5% of the sample rests with the top ten.

The CDR1 and CDR2 encoded by the germline V gene are MNHNS and SASEGT. The CDR3 measures 13 amino acids from cysteine to phenylalanine. Kept here is only the CDR3 DNA, which spans 39 bases and is read in frame from base 1. V loses 6 bases at its end and J loses 9 bases; junction bases beyond the gene matches: 7. This clone appeared a single time. No antigen is known for it. The record has no base qualities; no much larger clone is one base away. The chain uses TRBV6-1 and TRBJ1-1; 10 central bases correspond to TRBD1. Sequencing was performed on memory CD4+ T cells sorted from blood. This sample's cell subset or site label indicates: CD45RA-negative fraction. The receptor was derived from a young man in good health. The nucleotide sequence reads TGTGCCAGCAGGGACAGGGGGGTTCCCCAAGCTTTCTTT. Its coded protein is CASRDRGVPQAFF.